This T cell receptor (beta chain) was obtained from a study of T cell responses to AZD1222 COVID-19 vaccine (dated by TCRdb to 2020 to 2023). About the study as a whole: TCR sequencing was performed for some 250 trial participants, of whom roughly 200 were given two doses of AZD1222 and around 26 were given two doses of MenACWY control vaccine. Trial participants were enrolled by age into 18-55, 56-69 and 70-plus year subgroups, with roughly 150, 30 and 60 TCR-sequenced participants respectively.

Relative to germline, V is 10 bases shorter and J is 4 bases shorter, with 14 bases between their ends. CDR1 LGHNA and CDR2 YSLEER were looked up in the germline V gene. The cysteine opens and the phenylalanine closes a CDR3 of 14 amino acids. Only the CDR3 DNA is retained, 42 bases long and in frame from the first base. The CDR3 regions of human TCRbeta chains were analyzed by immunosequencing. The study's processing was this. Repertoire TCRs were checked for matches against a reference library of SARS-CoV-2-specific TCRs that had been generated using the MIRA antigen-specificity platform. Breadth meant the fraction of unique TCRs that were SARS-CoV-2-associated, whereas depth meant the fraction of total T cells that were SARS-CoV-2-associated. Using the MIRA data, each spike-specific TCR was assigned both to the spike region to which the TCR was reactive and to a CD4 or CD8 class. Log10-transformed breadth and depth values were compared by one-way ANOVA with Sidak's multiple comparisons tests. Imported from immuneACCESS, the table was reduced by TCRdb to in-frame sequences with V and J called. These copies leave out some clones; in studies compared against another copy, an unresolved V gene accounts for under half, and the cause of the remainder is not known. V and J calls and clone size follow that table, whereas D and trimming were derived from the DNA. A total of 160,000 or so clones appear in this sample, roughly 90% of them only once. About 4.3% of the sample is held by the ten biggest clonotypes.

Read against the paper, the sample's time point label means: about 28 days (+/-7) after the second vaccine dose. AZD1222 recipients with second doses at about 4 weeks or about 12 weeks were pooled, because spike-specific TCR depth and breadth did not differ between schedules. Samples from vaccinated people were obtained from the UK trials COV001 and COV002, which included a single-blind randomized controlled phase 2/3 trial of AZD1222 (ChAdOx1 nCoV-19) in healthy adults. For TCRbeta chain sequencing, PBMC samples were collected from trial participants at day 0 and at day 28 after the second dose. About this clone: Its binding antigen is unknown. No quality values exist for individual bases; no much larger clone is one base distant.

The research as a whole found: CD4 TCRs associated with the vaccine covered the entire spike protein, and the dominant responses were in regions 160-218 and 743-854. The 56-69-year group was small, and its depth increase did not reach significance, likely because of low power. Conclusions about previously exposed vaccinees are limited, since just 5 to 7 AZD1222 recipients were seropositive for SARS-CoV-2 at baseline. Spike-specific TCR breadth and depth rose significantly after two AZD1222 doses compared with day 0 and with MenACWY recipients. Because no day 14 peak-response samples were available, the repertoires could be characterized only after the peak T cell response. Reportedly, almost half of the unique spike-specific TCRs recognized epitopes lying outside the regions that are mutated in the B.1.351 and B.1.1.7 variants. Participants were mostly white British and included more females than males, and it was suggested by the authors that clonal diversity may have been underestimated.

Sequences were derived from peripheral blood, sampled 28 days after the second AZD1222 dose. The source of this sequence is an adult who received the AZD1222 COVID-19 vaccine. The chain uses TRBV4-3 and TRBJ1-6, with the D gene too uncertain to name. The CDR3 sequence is CATRDFGYNSPLHF. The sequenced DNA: TGCGCCACCCGAGACTTCGGATATAATTCACCCCTCCACTTT.